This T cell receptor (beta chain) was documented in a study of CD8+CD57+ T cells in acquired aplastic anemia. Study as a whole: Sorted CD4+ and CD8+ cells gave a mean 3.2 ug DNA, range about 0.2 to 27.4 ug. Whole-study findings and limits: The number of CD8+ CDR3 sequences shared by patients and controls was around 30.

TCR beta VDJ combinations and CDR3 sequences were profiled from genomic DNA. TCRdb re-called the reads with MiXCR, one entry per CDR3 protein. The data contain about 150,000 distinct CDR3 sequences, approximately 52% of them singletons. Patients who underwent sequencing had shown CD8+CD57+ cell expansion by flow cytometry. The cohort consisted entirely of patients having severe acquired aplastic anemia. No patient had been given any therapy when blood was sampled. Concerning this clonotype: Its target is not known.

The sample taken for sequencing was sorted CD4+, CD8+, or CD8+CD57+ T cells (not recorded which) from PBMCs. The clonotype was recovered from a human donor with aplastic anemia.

The DNA for the CDR3 is TGTGCCAGCTCACCAACAGGGGGGTGGAACTATGGCTACACCTTC. Translating gives CASSPTGGWNYGYTF. V is TRBV18 and J is TRBJ1-2, with 8 bases lining up with TRBD1. The V gene's germline CDR1 is KGHSH and CDR2 LQKENI. The CDR3 spans 15 residues. Trimming removed 2 bases from V and 2 bases from J; junction bases left unmatched: 4.